The rows below give T cell receptor beta chains drawn from one sample of a study of T cells in Graves' hyperthyroidism and ophthalmopathy. TCRdb reanalysed the multiplex PCR reads using MiXCR and keeps one entry per CDR3 protein. The sample carries just over 550,000 distinct CDR3 sequences, just over 45% recorded once. Specimen: peripheral blood or thyroid tissue (not recorded which). Receptors originate from a woman younger than 30 with Graves' hyperthyroidism. Each CDR3 is given with its conserved first and last residue. Size is omitted from some rows. Given values are once, few, many or a class for expanded clones.

TRBV2,many,CASSAGGSGGNTIYF
TRBV27,once,CTSSYQGEAFF
TRBV29-1,once,CSVRAQPAFF
TRBV12-3/TRBV12-4,.,CASSYVRARTGELFF
TRBV2,.,CASSEAWGASGNQPQHF
TRBV25-1,.,CASGTDSGNTIYF
TRBV14,many,CASSQVGPGGSPLHF
TRBV2,few,CATKGGNTEAFF
TRBV7-9,.,CASSSMSPNTEAFF
TRBV29-1,.,CSEPNGGEQYF
TRBV10-3,.,CAVPRREHTGELFF
TRBV7-9,.,CASSRPDRGLIEQYF
TRBV7-6,few,CASSLRSGRLWYEQYF
TRBV2,.,CASRSRPIATNEKLFF
TRBV20-1,few,CSARWPLTGGYTF
TRBV10-2,.,CASSETSRVGTGELFF
TRBV7-9,many,CASSRDRAETQYF
TRBV7-6,.,CASSLDGQPYEQYF
TRBV29-1,.,CSVARDNLAETQYF
TRBV6-1,once,CASSQVGQISSYEQYF
TRBV2,.,CASSGDRGGEKLFF
TRBV25-1,.,CASTDTGGGYGYTF
TRBV20-1,.,CSVKGTSLPGEQYF
TRBV2,.,CASSEEYQETQYF
TRBV15,many,CATNRDTEAFF
TRBV11-2,.,CASSLVEGMNTEAFF
TRBV7-9,.,CASRLSTRDYGYTF
TRBV20-1,.,CSAEQVSGANVLTF
TRBV14,few,CASSQSGVSGNTIYF
TRBV7-6,many,CASSPDRGNEQYF
TRBV20-1,many,CSARTGNQPQHF
TRBV5-1,few,CASSFDGVGTEAFF
TRBV19,.,CASSMGGVQMNTEAFF
TRBV9,few,CASSTGQGFNEQYF
TRBV11-1,few,CASSLGAEYSNQPQHF
TRBV2,.,CASSEGGNTGELFF
TRBV7-9,.,CASSLDRGATNEKLFF